The 3 T cell receptor beta chains below all came from one sample that was sequenced in a study of shared clonotypes between healthy human individuals. Clones were sequenced by immunoSEQ multiplex PCR, and TCRdb holds only the in-frame ones, with some missing. The sample records over 2 million clones, 85% to 95% being singletons. The sequencing sample was made of naive CD4+ T cells sorted from blood. Subset here: CD45RA+ positively selected. These receptors all stem from a man aged 18 to 30 in good health.

The gene calls are TRBV6-5 and TRBJ1-3; D is unclear. V was pared by 7 bases and J by 2 bases, with 9 bases between. CDR3 length: 13 amino acids. Germline CDR1 reads MNHEY; CDR2 reads SVGAGI. The CDR3 DNA sequence: TGTGCCAGCACGGGAACCGCTGGAAACACCATATATTTT. It codes for CASTGTAGNTIYF.

This chain links TRBV6-1 with TRBJ2-7, with a tentative D call TRBD2 (5 bases). Looked up from germline, CDR1 is MNHNS and CDR2 is SASEGT. This CDR3 has 13 residues. V was shortened by 4 bases and J by 3 bases, with 10 bases between the two germline ends. CDR3 in DNA: TGTGCCAGCAGTGCTGAGGGCAGCTACGAGCAGTACTTC. Translated: CASSAEGSYEQYF.

The J gene is TRBJ2-5, the V gene TRBV6-1; D gene uncertain. Germline loops: CDR1 MNHNS, CDR2 SASEGT. Trimming took 4 bases from V and 5 from J, leaving 14 bases between them. The length of the CDR3 is 14 residues. The DNA for the CDR3 is TGTGCCAGCAGTGCTGGGTTATCCCAGGAGACCCAGTACTTC. This translates into CASSAGLSQETQYF.